This TCR beta chain was recorded in a study of technical replicates of blood from a handful of donors (dated by TCRdb to the late 2010s). A word on this clone: Its antigen target is currently unknown. Qualities for individual bases were not recorded, and no much larger clone is one base off.

Library preparation was by the immunoSEQ multiplex PCR assay. The table was pulled from immuneACCESS by TCRdb, which kept in-frame rearrangements only. Such tables lose some clones; where checked, under half of the loss comes from unresolved V genes, and the rest has no known cause. Recorded for this sample are approximately 82,000 clones; 90% to 95% of them occurred a single time. The ten largest make up roughly 0.25% of the sample. The germline V gene provides CDR1 MDHEN and CDR2 SYDVKM. The CDR3, cysteine through phenylalanine, is 13 amino acids long. CDR3 DNA is the only sequence kept; it has 39 bases, read in frame from the first base. The junction shows trimming of 6 bases on V and 4 bases on J, and the gene matches do not reach 3 bases of it.

The material sequenced was T cells isolated from PBMCs. This TCR was sampled from a human donor in good health. This receptor chain uses TRBV28 and TRBJ1-2; TRBD1 fits 9 bases in the junction. The DNA sequence is given as TGTGCCAGCAGGCCGACAGGGGGCTATGGCTACACCTTC. Its product reads: CASRPTGGYGYTF.